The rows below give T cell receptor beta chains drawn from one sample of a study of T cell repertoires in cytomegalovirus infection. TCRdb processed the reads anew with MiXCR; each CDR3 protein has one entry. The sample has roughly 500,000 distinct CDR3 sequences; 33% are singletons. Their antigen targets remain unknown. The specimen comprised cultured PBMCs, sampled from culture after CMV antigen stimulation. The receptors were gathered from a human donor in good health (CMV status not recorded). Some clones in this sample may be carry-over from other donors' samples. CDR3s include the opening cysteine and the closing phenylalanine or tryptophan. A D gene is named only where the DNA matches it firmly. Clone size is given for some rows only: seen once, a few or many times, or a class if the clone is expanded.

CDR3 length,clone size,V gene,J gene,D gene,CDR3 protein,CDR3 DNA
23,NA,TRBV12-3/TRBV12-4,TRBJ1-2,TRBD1,CASSLGFEGSRFGRGLSGYGYTF,TGTGCCAGCAGTTTAGGGTTTGAGGGATCGCGATTCGGAAGGGGGCTTAGTGGCTATGGCTACACCTTC
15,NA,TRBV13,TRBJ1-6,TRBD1,CASSGNRGLGSPLHF,TGTGCCAGCAGCGGCAACAGGGGTTTGGGTTCACCCCTCCACTTT
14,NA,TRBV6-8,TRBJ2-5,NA,CASTLNPAWETQYF,TGTGCCAGCACCCTCAACCCCGCTTGGGAGACCCAGTACTTC
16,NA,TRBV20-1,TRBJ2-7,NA,CSASLAGIGAAYEQYF,TGCAGTGCCTCCTTGGCCGGAATCGGGGCTGCCTACGAGCAGTACTTC
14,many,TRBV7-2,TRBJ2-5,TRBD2,CASSGSGSTRTQYF,TGTGCCAGCAGCGGTAGCGGGAGCACGCGTACCCAGTACTTC
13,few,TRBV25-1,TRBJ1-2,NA,CASSPRNNYGYTF,TGTGCCAGCAGTCCGAGAAACAACTATGGCTACACCTTC
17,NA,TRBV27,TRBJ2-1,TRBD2,CASSAQGTSGSYNEQFF,TGTGCCAGCAGCGCCCAAGGGACTAGCGGGTCCTACAATGAGCAGTTCTTC
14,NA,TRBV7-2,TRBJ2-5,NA,CASSLGPPRETQYF,TGTGCCAGCAGCTTAGGACCGCCGCGGGAGACCCAGTACTTC
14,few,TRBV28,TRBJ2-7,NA,CASSLENRVHEQYF,TGTGCCAGCAGTTTAGAAAACAGGGTCCACGAGCAGTACTTC
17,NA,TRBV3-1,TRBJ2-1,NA,CASSSRVQRITYNEQFF,TGTGCCAGCAGCTCTCGAGTCCAGCGGATAACCTACAATGAGCAGTTCTTC
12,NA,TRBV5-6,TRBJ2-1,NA,CASSAAAYEQFF,TGTGCCAGCAGCGCGGCGGCCTATGAGCAGTTCTTC
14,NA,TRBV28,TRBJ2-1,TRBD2,CASSFMGGYNEQFF,TGTGCCAGCAGTTTTATGGGGGGGTACAATGAGCAGTTCTTC
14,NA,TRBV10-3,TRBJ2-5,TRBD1,CAISGTGQQETQYF,TGTGCCATCAGCGGGACAGGCCAGCAGGAGACCCAGTACTTC
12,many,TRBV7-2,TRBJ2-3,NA,CASSLAGSTQYF,TGTGCCAGCAGCTTAGCGGGGTCTACGCAGTATTTT
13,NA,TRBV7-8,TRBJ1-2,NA,CASSLSLNYGYTF,TGTGCCAGCAGCTTATCGTTAAACTATGGCTACACCTTC
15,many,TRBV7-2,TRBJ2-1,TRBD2,CASSLWAGADNEQFF,TGTGCCAGCAGCTTATGGGCGGGAGCTGACAATGAGCAGTTCTTC
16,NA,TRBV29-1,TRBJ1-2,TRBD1,CSVEASGTGGGYGYTF,TGCAGCGTTGAAGCCTCCGGGACAGGGGGAGGCTATGGCTACACCTTC
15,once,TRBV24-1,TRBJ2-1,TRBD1,CATAGETGVGDEQFF,TGTGCCACGGCTGGTGAGACAGGGGTTGGCGATGAGCAGTTCTTC
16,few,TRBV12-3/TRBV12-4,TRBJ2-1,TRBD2,CASSLPPAGVMGEQFF,TGTGCCAGCAGTTTACCCCCAGCGGGAGTAATGGGTGAGCAGTTCTTC
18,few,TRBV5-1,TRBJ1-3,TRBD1,CASSLAGQGALSGNTIYF,TGCGCCAGCAGCTTGGCTGGGCAGGGGGCCTTATCTGGAAACACCATATATTTT
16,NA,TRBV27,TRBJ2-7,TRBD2,CASSSPPSGGTYEQYF,TGTGCCAGCAGTTCCCCCCCTAGCGGGGGAACCTACGAGCAGTACTTC
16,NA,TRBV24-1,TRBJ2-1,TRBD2,CATSDFGTSGSNEQFF,TGTGCCACCAGTGATTTCGGGACTAGCGGGAGTAATGAGCAGTTCTTC
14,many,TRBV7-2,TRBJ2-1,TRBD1,CASTLRPGGSEQFF,TGTGCCAGCACTCTAAGGCCAGGGGGCAGTGAGCAGTTCTTC
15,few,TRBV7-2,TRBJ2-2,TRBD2,CASSFIPGGPGELFF,TGTGCCAGCAGCTTCATTCCGGGAGGGCCCGGGGAGCTGTTTTTT
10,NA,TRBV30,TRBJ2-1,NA,CAWSVGEQFF,TGTGCCTGGAGTGTGGGGGAGCAGTTCTTC
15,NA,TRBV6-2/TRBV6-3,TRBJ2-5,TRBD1,CASSYPLGTEETQYF,TGTGCCAGCAGTTACCCGCTTGGGACAGAGGAGACCCAGTACTTC
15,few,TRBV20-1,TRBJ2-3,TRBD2,CSAAGLADSTDTQYF,TGCAGTGCCGCCGGACTAGCGGATAGCACAGATACGCAGTATTTT